This TCR beta chain is drawn from a study of tumor and adjacent non-tumor tissue in lung cancer (dated by TCRdb to between 2017 and 2018). For context, the study as a whole: The cohort included around eleven adenocarcinoma, 2 squamous cell carcinoma and 1 small cell lung cancer patients. Using bulk TCRbeta repertoires from approximately 15 lung cancer patients, the study set lung tumor tissue side by side with matched distant non-tumor lung tissue. Around 30 paired specimens, one tumor and one normal lung sample per patient, were profiled by TCRbeta CDR3 sequencing. Sequencing generated a total of 125,075,908 productive TCRbeta reads, averaging around 4 million reads per sample. Ages among the roughly 15 patients ranged from roughly 31 to 85 years, there were approximately 10 men and 5 women, and disease was at TNM stage I to III.

General conclusions and limits of the study: Only about 15 patients were in the cohort, and the authors stated that larger samples and more detailed clinical data are needed. The top 100 clones made up a significantly larger cumulative share of the repertoire in normal lung than in tumor tissue. TCR diversity (inverse Simpson) was significantly higher in tumor than in normal lung tissue (roughly 430 vs 170, P = 0.0075, Mann-Whitney U test). Younger patients had significantly higher TCR diversity, and higher tumor TCR diversity was associated with shorter overall and disease-free survival. Because peripheral blood was not sequenced, the blood TCRbeta repertoires of the lung cancer patients in the study went unexamined. The sequencing platform is not named in the methods, and unique molecular identifiers are not mentioned.

Trimming costs V 3 bases and J 3 bases, and their ends lie 17 bases apart. The CDR3 runs 17 residues from the cysteine to the phenylalanine. Just the 51-base CDR3 DNA is kept, in frame starting at base 1. In regard to this clonotype: Its cognate antigen has yet to be identified. Within one base of it there is no much larger clone, and no base qualities were kept.

Bulk unsorted tissue served as the source for RNA extraction, and RNA quality was assessed using a NanoDrop ND-1000 and an Agilent 2100. Donors were newly diagnosed lung cancer patients admitted for thoracic surgery in China between August and November 2014, without prior chemotherapy. The study excluded patients who had received radiotherapy or chemotherapy before or who had another cancer at the same time. Pieces of surgical tissue measuring roughly 1-2.3 cm3 were kept in RNAlater solution and stored at -80 degrees C until use. Libraries were prepared through multiplex PCR. Instrument used: Illumina HiSeq 2500. TCRbeta libraries were constructed through three rounds of nested PCR with primers (Table S4) according to protocols modified from ARM-PCR. Before sequencing, PCR products of 200-500 bp were cut from the gel and purified using the QIAquick gel extraction kit. The original methods were these. Trimmomatic was used to clean the reads, FLASH was used to merge the reads into complete CDR3 sequences, and MiTCR was used to assign the reads to V(D)J germline segments. VDJtools was used to compute clonal diversity as the inverse Simpson's index. In-frame sequences without a premature stop codon were defined as productive reads. The raw public data were reprocessed by TCRdb itself: fastp quality trimming at Q25, MiXCR clonotype calling, in-frame beta chains only. Here each entry gathers all rows of one CDR3 protein and keeps the most common genes and DNA. Clone size and V and J calls follow TCRdb, not the original study. The sample table holds more than 90,000 distinct CDR3 sequences, of which just over 65% were seen once. The top ten constitute 15% to 20% of the sample.

This receptor was obtained from a man aged 55 to 69 with non-small cell lung cancer. Sequencing was carried out using lung tumor tissue. This chain joins TRBV12-3 or TRBV12-4 to TRBJ1-4; perhaps TRBD1 is the D gene, with 6 bases matching. The DNA sequence is given as TGTGCCAGCAGTTTGCAGAGGGGGACTTCGGCTAATGAAAAACTGTTTTTT. This codes for CASSLQRGTSANEKLFF.